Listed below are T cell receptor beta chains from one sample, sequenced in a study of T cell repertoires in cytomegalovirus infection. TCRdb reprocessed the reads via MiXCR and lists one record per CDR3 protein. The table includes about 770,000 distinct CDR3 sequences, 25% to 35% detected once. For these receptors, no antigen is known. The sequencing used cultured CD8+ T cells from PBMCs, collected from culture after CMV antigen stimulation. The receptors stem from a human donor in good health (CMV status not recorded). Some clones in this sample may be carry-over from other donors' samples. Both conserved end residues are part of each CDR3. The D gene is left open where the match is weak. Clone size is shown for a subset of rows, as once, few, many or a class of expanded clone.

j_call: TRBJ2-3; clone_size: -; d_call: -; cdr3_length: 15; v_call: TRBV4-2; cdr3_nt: TGTGCCAGCAGCCAAACCGGGACAAGCACAGATACGCAGTATTTT; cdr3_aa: CASSQTGTSTDTQYF
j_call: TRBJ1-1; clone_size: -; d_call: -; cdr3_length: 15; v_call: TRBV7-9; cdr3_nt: TGTGCCAGCAGCTTAATCTCCAGGGAGAACACTGAAGCTTTCTTT; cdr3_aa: CASSLISRENTEAFF
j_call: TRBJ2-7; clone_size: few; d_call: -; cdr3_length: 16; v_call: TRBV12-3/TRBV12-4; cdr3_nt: TGTGCCAGCAGGGATGAACGGACATCGTGGTTCTACGAGCAGTACTTC; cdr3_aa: CASRDERTSWFYEQYF
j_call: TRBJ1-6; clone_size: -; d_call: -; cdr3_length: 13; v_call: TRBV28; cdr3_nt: TGTGCCAGCAGTCCTACGCACAATTCACCCCTCCACTTT; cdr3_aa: CASSPTHNSPLHF
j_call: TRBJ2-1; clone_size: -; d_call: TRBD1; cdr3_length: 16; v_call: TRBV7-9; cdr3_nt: TGTGCCAGCAGCCCCCCGAGCAGGGGGACGTTCAATGAGCAGTTCTTC; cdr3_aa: CASSPPSRGTFNEQFF
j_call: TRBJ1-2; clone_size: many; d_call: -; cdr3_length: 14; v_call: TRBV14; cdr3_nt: TGTGCCAGCAGCCAAGTCGGGGAACACTATGGCTACACCTTC; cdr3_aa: CASSQVGEHYGYTF
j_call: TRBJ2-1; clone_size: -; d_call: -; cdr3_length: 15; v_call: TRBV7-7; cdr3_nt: TGTGCTAGCAGCCCCACCGTGGGCTCCTACAATGAGCAGTTCTTC; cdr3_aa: CASSPTVGSYNEQFF
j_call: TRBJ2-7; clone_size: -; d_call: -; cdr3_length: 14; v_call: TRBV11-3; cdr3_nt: TGTGCCAGCAGCATCCGGGACGGGACCTACGAGCAGTACTTC; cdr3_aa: CASSIRDGTYEQYF
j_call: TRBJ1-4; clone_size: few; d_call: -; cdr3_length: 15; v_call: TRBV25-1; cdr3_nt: TGTGCCAGCAGTGAATATGCCGGAAGCGATGAAAAACTGTTTTTT; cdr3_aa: CASSEYAGSDEKLFF
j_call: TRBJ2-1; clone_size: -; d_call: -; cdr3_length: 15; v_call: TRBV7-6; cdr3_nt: TGTGCCAGCAGCTTAGACCCCAGCTACGTTAATGAGCAGTTCTTC; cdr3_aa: CASSLDPSYVNEQFF
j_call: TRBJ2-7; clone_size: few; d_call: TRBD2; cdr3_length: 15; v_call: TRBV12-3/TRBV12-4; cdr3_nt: TGTGCCAGCACCTTATCTAGCGGGAGCTCCTACGAGCAGTACTTC; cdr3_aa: CASTLSSGSSYEQYF
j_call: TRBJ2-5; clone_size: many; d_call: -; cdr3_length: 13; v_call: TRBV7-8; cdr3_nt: TGTGCCATCGCTGTAAACGGGGAAGGGACCCAGTACTTC; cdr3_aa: CAIAVNGEGTQYF
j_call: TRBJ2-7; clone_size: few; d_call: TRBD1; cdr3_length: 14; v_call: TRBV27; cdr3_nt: TGTGCCAGCAGTTTAGAGACAGGGCTGAACGAGCAGTACTTC; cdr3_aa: CASSLETGLNEQYF
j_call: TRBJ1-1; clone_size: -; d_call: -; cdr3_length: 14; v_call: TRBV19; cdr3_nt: TGTGCCAGTAGTATTGCGCCCATGAACACTGAAGCTTTCTTT; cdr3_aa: CASSIAPMNTEAFF
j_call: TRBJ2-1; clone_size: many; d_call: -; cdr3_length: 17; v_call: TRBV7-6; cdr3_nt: TGTGCCAGCAGCCTCCGGGGAGACGGGCCCTCCTACAATGAGCAGTTCTTC; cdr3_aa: CASSLRGDGPSYNEQFF
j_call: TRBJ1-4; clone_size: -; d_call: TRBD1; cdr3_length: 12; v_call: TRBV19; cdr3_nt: TGTGCCAGTAGGACAGGGGACGAAAAACTGTTTTTT; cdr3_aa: CASRTGDEKLFF
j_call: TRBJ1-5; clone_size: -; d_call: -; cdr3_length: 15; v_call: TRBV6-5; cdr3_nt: TGTGCCAGCAGTCCCACTTATGAGAGCAATCAGCCCCAGCATTTT; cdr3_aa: CASSPTYESNQPQHF
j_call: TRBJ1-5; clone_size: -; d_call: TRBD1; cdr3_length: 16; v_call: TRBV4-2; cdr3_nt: TGTGCCAGCAGCCAGAGGGGAACAGGGGGCAATCAGCCCCAGCATTTT; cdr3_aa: CASSQRGTGGNQPQHF
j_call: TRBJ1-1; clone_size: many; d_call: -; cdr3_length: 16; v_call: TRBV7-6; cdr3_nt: TGTGCCAGCAGCTTAGTACACGAGACAGCGAACACTGAAGCTTTCTTT; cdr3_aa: CASSLVHETANTEAFF
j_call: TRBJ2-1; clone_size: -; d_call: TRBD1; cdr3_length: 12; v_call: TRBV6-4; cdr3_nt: TGTGCCAGCAGTGACGCGACAGGGGAGAAGTTCTTC; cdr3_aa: CASSDATGEKFF
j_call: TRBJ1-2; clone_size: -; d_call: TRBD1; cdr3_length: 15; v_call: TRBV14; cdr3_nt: TGTGCCAGCAGCCCGTGGGACAGAATGAACTATGGCTACACCTTC; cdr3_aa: CASSPWDRMNYGYTF
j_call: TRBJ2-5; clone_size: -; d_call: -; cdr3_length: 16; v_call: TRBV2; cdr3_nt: TGTGCCAGCAGTCCTCCCCCCTTCCTAGGGCTGGAGACCCAGTACTTC; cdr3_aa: CASSPPPFLGLETQYF
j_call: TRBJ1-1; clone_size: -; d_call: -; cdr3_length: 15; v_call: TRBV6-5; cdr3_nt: TGTGCCAGCAGCCACCGCCAACAGGGACTCACTGAAGCTTTCTTT; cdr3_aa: CASSHRQQGLTEAFF
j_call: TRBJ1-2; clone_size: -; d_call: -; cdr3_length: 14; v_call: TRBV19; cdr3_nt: TGTGCCAGTAGTATAGGAGGACCCAGCTATGGCTACACCTTC; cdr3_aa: CASSIGGPSYGYTF
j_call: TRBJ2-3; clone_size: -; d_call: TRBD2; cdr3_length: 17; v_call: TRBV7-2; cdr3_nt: TGTGCCAGCAGCTTAGGACTAGCGGGGGGGCCTAGAGATACGCAGTATTTT; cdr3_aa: CASSLGLAGGPRDTQYF
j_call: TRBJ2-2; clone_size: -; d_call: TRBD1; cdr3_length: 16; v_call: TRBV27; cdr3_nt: TGTGCCAGCAGTTTAAGGGACAGGGGGCAGGCCGGGGAGCTGTTTTTT; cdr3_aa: CASSLRDRGQAGELFF
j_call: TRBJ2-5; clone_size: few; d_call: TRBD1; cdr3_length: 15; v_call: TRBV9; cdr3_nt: TGTGCCAGCAGCTCCGGGGTAGGGGGCGCAGAGACCCAGTACTTC; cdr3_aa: CASSSGVGGAETQYF
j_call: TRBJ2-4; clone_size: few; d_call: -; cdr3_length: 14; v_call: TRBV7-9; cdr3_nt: TGTGCCAGCAGCTTAGCAGTAGCCAAAAACATTCAGTACTTC; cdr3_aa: CASSLAVAKNIQYF
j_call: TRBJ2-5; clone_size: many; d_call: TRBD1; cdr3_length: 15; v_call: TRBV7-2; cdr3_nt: TGTGCCAGCAGCTTAGTCTCGGCAGGGGGAGAGACCCAGTACTTC; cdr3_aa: CASSLVSAGGETQYF
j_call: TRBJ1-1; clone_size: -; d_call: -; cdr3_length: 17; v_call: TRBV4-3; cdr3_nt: TGCGCCAGCAGCCAAATAAACACGGGACCGAAGAACACTGAAGCTTTCTTT; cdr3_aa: CASSQINTGPKNTEAFF
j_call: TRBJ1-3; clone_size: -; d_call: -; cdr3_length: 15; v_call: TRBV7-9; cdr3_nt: TGTGCCAGCAGCCCGCCACAGGGTTTTGGAAACACCATATATTTT; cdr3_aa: CASSPPQGFGNTIYF
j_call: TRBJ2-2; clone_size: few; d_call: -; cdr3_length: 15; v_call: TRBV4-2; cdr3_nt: TGTGCCAGCAGCGAGGCGCAGTGGAACACCGGGGAGCTGTTTTTT; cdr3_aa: CASSEAQWNTGELFF
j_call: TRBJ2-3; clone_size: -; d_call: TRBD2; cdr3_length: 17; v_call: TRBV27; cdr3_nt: TGTGCCAGCAGTTTATCTAACCCAGCGGGGGGGCCAGATACGCAGTATTTT; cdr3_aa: CASSLSNPAGGPDTQYF
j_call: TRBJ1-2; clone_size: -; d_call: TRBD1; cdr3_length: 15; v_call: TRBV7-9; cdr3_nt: TGTGCCAGCAGCCTTGGTGGTCGGGACAGCTATGGCTACACCTTC; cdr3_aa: CASSLGGRDSYGYTF
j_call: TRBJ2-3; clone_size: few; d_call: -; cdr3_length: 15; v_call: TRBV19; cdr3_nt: TGTGCCAGTAGTGCGACCCGAGGAACCACAGATACGCAGTATTTT; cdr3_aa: CASSATRGTTDTQYF
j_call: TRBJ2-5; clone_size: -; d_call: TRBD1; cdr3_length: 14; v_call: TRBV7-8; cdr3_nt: TGTGCCAGCAGCAATACAGGGGTCCAAGAGACCCAGTACTTC; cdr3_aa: CASSNTGVQETQYF
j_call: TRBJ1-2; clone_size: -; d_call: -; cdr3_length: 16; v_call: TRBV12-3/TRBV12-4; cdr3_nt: TGTGCCAGCAGTTTAATAGAGCGAAGTTGGGACTATGGCTACACCTTC; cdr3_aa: CASSLIERSWDYGYTF
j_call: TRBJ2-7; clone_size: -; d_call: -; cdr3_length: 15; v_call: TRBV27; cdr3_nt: TGTGCCAGCAGTTGGCAGGTGACCTCTATCTACGAGCAGTACTTC; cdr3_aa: CASSWQVTSIYEQYF
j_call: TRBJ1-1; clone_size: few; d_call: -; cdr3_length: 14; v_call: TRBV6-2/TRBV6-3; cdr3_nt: TGTGCCAGCAGACTACCCCATCAGGACACTGAAGCTTTCTTT; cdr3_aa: CASRLPHQDTEAFF
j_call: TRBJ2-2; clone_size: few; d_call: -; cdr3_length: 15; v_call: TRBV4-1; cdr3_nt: TGCGCCAGCAGCCATTGGACCGAAACGGGGGGGGAGCTGTTTTTT; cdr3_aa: CASSHWTETGGELFF
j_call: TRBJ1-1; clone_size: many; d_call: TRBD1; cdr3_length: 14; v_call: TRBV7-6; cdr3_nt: TGTGCCAGCAGACCAGGGACAGGACGGTCTGAAGCTTTCTTT; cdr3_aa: CASRPGTGRSEAFF
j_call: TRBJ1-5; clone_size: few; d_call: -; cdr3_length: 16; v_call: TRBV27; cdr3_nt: TGTGCCAGCAGTTTAAGGGCAGTATCAAGCAATCAGCCCCAGCATTTT; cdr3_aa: CASSLRAVSSNQPQHF